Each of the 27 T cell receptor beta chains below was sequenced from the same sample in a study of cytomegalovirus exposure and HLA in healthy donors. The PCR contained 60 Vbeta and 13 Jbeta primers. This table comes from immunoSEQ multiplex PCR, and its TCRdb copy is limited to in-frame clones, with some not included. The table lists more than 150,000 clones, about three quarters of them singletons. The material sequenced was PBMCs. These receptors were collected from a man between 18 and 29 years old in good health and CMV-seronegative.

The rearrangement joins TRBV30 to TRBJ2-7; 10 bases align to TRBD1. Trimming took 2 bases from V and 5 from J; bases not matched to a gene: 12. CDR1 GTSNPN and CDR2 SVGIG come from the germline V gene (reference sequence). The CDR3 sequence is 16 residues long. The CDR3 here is CAWSSFRDRGSNEQYF. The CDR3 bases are TGTGCCTGGAGTTCCTTCCGGGACAGGGGATCCAACGAGCAGTACTTC.

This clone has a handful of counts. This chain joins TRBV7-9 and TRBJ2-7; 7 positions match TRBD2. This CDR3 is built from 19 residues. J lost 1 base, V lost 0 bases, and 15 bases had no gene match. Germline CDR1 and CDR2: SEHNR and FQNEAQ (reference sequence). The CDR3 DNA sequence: TGTGCCAGCAGCTTAGCGCGTCTCGAGGTAGCTAGCGGTTCCTACGAGCAGTACTTC. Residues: CASSLARLEVASGSYEQYF.

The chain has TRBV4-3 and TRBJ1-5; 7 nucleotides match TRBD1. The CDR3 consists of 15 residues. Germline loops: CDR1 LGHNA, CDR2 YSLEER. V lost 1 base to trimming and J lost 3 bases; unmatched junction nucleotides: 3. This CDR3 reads CASSQGTGANQPQHF. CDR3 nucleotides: TGCGCCAGCAGCCAAGGGACAGGTGCCAATCAGCCCCAGCATTTT.

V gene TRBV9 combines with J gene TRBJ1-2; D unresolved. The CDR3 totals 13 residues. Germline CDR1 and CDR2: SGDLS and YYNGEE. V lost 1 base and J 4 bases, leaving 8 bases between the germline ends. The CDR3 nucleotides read TGTGCCAGCAGCGTACAACAGAGCTATGGCTACACCTTC. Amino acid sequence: CASSVQQSYGYTF.

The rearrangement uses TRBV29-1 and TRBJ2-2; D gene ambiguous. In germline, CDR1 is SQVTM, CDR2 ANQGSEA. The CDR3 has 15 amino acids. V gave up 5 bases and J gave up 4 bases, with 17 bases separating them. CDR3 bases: TGCAGCGTTCACATACAGTCCTGGTCCACCGGGGAGCTGTTTTTT. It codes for CSVHIQSWSTGELFF.

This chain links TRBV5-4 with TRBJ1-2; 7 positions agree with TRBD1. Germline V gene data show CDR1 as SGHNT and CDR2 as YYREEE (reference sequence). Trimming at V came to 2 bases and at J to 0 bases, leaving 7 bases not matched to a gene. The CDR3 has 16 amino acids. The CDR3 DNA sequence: TGTGCCAGCAGCTTTTTACCGGGACAGTCTAACTATGGCTACACCTTC. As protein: CASSFLPGQSNYGYTF.

CDR3 nucleotides: TGTGCCAGCAGCCTCCGGCTAGCGGGAGGGAGGGAGACCCAGTACTTC. It specifies CASSLRLAGGRETQYF. This rearrangement joins TRBV11-3 to TRBJ2-5, with 12 bases identical to TRBD2. V was pared by 5 bases and J by 5 bases, with 9 bases of the junction left unmatched. This CDR3 region has 16 residues. The germline gives CDR1 SGHNT, CDR2 YENEEA. Looking up the rest from reference TRBV11-3 and TRBJ2-5 gives the full variable domain: EAGVVQSPRYKIIEKKQPVAFWCNPISGHNTLYWYLQNLGQGPELLIRYENEEAVDDSQLPKDRFSAERLKGVDSTLKIQPAELGDSAVYLCASSLRLAGGRETQYFGPGTRLLVL.

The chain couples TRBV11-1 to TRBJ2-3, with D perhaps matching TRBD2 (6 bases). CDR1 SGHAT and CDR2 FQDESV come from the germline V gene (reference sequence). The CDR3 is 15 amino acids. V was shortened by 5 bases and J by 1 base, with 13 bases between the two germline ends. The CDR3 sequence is CASSQAGRGTDTQYF. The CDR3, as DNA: TGTGCCAGCAGCCAAGCGGGCAGGGGCACAGATACGCAGTATTTT.

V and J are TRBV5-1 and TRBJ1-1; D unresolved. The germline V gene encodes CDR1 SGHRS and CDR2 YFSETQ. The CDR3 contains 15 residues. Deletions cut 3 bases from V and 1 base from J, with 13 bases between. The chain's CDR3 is CASSSPWAGNTEAFF. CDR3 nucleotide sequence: TGCGCCAGCAGCTCTCCATGGGCGGGGAACACTGAAGCTTTCTTT.

CDR3 in amino acids: CASSERQVNTEAFF. The CDR3 region has the DNA TGTGCCAGCAGCGAGAGACAGGTGAACACTGAAGCTTTCTTT. The chain couples TRBV7-9 to TRBJ1-1, with D possibly matching TRBD1 (6 bases). Trimming shortened V by 5 bases and J by 0 bases, and 10 bases separated the two germline ends. The CDR3 loop spans 14 amino acids. In germline, CDR1 is SEHNR, CDR2 FQNEAQ (reference sequence).

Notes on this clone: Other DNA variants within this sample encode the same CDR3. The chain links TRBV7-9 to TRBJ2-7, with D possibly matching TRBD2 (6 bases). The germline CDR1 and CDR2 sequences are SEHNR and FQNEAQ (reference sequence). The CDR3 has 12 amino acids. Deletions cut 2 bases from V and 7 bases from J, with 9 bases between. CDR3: CASSLTGVEQYF. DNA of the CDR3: TGTGCCAGCAGCTTAACGGGAGTTGAGCAGTACTTC.

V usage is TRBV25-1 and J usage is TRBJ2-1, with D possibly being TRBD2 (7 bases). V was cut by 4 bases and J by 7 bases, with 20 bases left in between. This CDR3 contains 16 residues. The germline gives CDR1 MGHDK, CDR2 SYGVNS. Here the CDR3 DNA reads TGTGCCAGCAGTGCCAAACGGGGCAGGGGAGGGAATGAGCAGTTCTTC. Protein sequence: CASSAKRGRGGNEQFF.

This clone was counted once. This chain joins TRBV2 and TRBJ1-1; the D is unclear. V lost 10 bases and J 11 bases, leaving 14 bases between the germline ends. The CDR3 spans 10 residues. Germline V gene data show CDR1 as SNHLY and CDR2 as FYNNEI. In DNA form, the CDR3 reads TGTGCCACCAAGAGCCCGGGTGCTTTCTTT. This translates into CATKSPGAFF. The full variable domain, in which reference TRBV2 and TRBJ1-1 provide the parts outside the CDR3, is EPEVTQTPSHQVTQMGQEVILRCVPISNHLYFYWYRQILGQKVEFLVSFYNNEISEKSEIFDDQFSVERPDGSNFTLKIRSTKLEDSAMYFCATKSPGAFFGQGTRLTVV.

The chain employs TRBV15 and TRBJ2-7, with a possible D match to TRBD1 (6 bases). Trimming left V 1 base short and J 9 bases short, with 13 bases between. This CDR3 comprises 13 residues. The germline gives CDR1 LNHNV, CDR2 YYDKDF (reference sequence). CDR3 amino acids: CATSRVITGMQYF. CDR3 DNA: TGTGCCACCAGCAGAGTAATCACAGGGATGCAGTACTTC. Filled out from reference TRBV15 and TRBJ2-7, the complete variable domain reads DAMVIQNPRYQVTQFGKPVTLSCSQTLNHNVMYWYQQKSSQAPKLLFHYYDKDFNNEADTPDNFQSRRPNTSFCFLDIRSPGLGDTAMYLCATSRVITGMQYFGPGTRLTVT.

The CDR3 protein is CASSRGLSYNEQFF. The CDR3 DNA reads as TGTGCCAGCAGCAGGGGACTGTCCTACAATGAGCAGTTCTTC. The chain joins TRBV7-6 to TRBJ2-1, with TRBD2 as a possible D gene (6 bases). The CDR3 is 14 residues long. Trimming cost V 5 bases and J 1 base, with 9 bases left between them. Germline-derived CDR1 and CDR2 are SGHVS and FNYEAQ.

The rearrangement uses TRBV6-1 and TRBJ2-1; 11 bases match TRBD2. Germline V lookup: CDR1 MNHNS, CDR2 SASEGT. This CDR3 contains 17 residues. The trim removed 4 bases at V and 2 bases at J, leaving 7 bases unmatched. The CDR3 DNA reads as TGTGCCAGCAGTGCCCGGGTAGCGGGAGGGGCCTACAATGAGCAGTTCTTC. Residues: CASSARVAGGAYNEQFF.

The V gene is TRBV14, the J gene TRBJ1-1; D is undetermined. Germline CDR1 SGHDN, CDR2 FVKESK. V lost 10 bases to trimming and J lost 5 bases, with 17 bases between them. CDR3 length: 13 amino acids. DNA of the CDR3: TGTGCCACCGGGGAAGGGAGAGGAACTGAAGCTTTCTTT. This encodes CATGEGRGTEAFF.

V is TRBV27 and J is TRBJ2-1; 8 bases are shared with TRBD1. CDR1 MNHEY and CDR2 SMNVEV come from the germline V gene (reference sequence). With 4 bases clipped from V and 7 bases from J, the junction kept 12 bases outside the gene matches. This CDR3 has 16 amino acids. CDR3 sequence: CASSSWDRQDRNEQFF. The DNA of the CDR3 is TGTGCCAGCAGTTCTTGGGACAGGCAGGACCGAAATGAGCAGTTCTTC.

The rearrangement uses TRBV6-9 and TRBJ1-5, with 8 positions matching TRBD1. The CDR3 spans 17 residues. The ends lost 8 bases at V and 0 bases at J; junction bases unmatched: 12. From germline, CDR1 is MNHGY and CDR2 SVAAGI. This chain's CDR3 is CASSSGQGNYSNQPQHF. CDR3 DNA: TGTGCCAGCTCTTCAGGACAGGGAAATTATAGCAATCAGCCCCAGCATTTT.

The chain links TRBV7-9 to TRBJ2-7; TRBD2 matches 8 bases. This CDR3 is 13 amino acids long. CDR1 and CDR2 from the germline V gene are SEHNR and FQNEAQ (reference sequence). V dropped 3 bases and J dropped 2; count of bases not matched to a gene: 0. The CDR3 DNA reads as TGTGCCAGCAGCTTCGGGGGGGCCTACGAGCAGTACTTC. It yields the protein CASSFGGAYEQYF. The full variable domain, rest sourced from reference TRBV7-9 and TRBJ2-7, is DTGVSQNPRHKITKRGQNVTFRCDPISEHNRLYWYRQTLGQGPEFLTYFQNEAQLEKSRLLSDRFSAERPKGSFSTLEIQRTEQGDSAMYLCASSFGGAYEQYFGPGTRLTVT.

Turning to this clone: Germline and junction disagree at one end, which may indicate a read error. The CDR3 region has the DNA TGTTCCAGCAGCCCCCAGCAGGGACAGGGCCCCTACGAGCAGTACTTC. The encoded protein is CSSSPQQGQGPYEQYF. The chain employs TRBV7-9 and TRBJ2-7; 9 nucleotides align to TRBD1. CDR1 is SEHNR and CDR2 is FQNEAQ in the germline V gene (reference sequence). The CDR3 runs 16 residues.

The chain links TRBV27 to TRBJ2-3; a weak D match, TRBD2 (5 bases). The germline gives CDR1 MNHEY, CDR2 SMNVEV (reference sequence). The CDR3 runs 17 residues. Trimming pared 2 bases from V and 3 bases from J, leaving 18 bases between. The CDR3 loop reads CASSLRPERTITDTQYF. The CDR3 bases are TGTGCCAGCAGTTTACGTCCCGAGCGGACGATTACAGATACGCAGTATTTT.

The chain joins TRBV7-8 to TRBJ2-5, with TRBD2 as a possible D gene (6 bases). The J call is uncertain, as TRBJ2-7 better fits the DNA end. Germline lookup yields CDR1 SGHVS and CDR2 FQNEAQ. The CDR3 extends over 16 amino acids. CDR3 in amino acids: CASSPRGASASYEQYF. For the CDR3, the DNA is TGTGCCAGCAGCCCGCGGGGTGCTAGCGCGTCCTACGAGCAGTACTTC.

CDR3 protein: CAVSRGVGETQYF. DNA of the CDR3: TGTGCCGTAAGCAGGGGGGTTGGAGAGACCCAGTACTTC. The chain carries TRBV10-3 and TRBJ2-5; D is perhaps TRBD1 (7 bases). This CDR3 has 13 residues. Germline V gives CDR1 ENHRY, CDR2 SYGVKD. V was clipped by 11 bases and J by 4 bases, with 17 bases between them.

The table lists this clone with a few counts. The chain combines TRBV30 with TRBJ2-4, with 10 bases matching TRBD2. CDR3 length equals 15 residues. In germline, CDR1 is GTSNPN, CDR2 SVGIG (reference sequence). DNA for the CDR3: TGTGCGCGGGGAAGCGGGAGGGCCGGTGGAAACATTCAGTACTTC. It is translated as CARGSGRAGGNIQYF.

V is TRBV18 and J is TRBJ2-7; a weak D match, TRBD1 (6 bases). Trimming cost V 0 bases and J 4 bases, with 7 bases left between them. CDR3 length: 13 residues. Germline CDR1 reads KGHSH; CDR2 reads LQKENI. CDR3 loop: CASSPPTGYEQYF. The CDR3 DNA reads TGTGCCAGCTCACCACCTACAGGGTACGAGCAGTACTTC.

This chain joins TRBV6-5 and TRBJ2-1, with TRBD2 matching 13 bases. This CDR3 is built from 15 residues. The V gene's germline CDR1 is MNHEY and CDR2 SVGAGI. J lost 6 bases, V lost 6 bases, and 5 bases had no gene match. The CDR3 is CASSPGTSGVNEQFF. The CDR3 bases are TGTGCCAGCAGCCCCGGGACTAGCGGGGTCAATGAGCAGTTCTTC.